This section outlines one TCR beta chain sequence together with its context. TCRdb fed the 5' RACE reads into MiXCR, producing one record per CDR3 protein. The data hold nearly 60,000 distinct CDR3 sequences, with about 12% observed a single time. The sample comes from a study of early T cells in non-severe SARS-CoV-2 infection. V trimming: 8 bases; J trimming: 14 bases; junction bases outside the gene matches: 14. The germline V gene has CDR1 SQVTM and CDR2 ANQGSEA. The CDR3 has 11 amino acids. This TCR was recovered from an adult who was a healthcare worker with PCR-confirmed SARS-CoV-2 infection or an uninfected control (not recorded which). The J gene is TRBJ2-5, the V gene TRBV29-1; 7 positions agree with TRBD1. Specimen: whole blood. CDR3 protein: CSTARTGFPYF. Written as DNA, the CDR3 is TGCAGCACCGCAAGGACAGGCTTCCCCTACTTC.